The entry below gives a single TCR beta chain sequence along with its context. Its antigen remains unidentified. The CD4+ fraction was divided into a CD45RA+ naive subset and a CD45RA-negative memory subset. The source of the sample is a study of shared clonotypes between healthy human individuals. The CDR3 is 15 amino acids. CDR1 MNHEY and CDR2 SVGAGI come from the germline V gene. Trimming removed 3 bases at V and 3 bases at J, with 14 bases between. Study-level results: Clonotype sharing among donors, it was expected, would be affected by sequencing depth.

The assay was immunoSEQ multiplex PCR, and TCRdb's table has in-frame clones only and misses some. The profile shows around 510,000 clones, approximately 95% of them singletons. The chain is built from TRBV6-5 and TRBJ1-2; D uncertain. The TCR was taken from a woman aged 25 to 39 in good health. Material: naive CD4+ T cells sorted from blood. Documented subset: CD45RA+ positively selected. CDR3 bases: TGTGCCAGCAGTTATAAATTAGGCAGCTACTATGGCTACACCTTC. Protein sequence: CASSYKLGSYYGYTF.